This TCR beta chain was captured by sequencing in a study of blood T cell repertoires in COVID-19. Study context: Researchers got acute and convalescent COVID-19 samples from the United States, Italy and Spain. Sources were T cells, B-cell-depleted T cells, or PBMCs; the material itself was cDNA or gDNA.

The germline CDR1 and CDR2 sequences are SGHTA and FQGNSA. J gave up 0 bases and V 5 bases, and 12 bases lay outside the gene matches. The CDR3 runs to 18 residues. Study processing details: It was from reference gene primer amplification that nucleated cell counts were estimated. The protocol was immunoSEQ multiplex PCR, while the TCRdb copy is restricted to in-frame clones and leaves out a portion. Clone size and V and J calls were adopted from that table, with D and trimming inferred from the DNA. This table has approximately 28,000 clones, about nine tenths appearing once. Source material: peripheral blood. The TCR originated in a man in his 60s with active COVID-19. This sequence joins TRBV7-2 and TRBJ2-7; the match to TRBD2 covers 11 bases. This CDR3 is CASSTRGSGGGSSYEQYF. CDR3 DNA sequence: TGTGCCAGCAGCACCCGGGGTAGCGGGGGGGGGAGCTCCTACGAGCAGTACTTC.